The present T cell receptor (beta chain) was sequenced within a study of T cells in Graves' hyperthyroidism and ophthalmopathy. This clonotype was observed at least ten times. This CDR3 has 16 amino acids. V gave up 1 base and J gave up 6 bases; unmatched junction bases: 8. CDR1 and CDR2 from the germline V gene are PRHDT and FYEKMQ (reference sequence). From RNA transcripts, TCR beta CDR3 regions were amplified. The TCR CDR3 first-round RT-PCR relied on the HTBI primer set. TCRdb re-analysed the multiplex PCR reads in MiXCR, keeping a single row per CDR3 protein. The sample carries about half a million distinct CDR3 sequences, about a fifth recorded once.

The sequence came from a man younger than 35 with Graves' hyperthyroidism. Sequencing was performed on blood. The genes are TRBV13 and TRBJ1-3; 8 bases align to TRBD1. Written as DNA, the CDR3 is TGTGCCAGCAGCTTAGAAAGGACAGGGTTCGAAAACACCATATATTTT. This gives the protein CASSLERTGFENTIYF.